The rows below give T cell receptor beta chains drawn from one sample of a study of cytomegalovirus exposure and HLA in healthy donors. The table came from immunoSEQ multiplex PCR; TCRdb's copy has only in-frame clones and leaves some out. The data contain 120,000 to 150,000 clones, 82% of them singletons. Input material: PBMCs. All receptors come from a male donor in good health and CMV-seronegative. CDR3s leave out the opening cysteine and the closing phenylalanine or tryptophan.

CDR3 length: 13; V gene: TRBV25-1; CDR3 protein: ASSEYVATNEKLF
CDR3 length: 12; V gene: TRBV15; CDR3 protein: ATRDRGAADEAF
CDR3 length: 11; V gene: TRBV27; CDR3 protein: ASKGLGLGRLF
CDR3 length: 11; V gene: TRBV28; CDR3 protein: ATLGGFNYGYT
CDR3 length: 12; V gene: TRBV27; CDR3 protein: ASSLLDGGTEAF
CDR3 length: 13; V gene: TRBV28; CDR3 protein: ASTVAGTGTAPLH
CDR3 length: 10; V gene: TRBV30; CDR3 protein: ALNWGGWGYT
CDR3 length: 12; V gene: TRBV9; CDR3 protein: ASSARLANGELF
CDR3 length: 13; V gene: TRBV5-4; CDR3 protein: ASSPPPGRSDEQY
CDR3 length: 13; V gene: TRBV30; CDR3 protein: AWSVRGQGGQPQH
CDR3 length: 15; V gene: TRBV4-3; CDR3 protein: ASSPAGTGTEYGELF
CDR3 length: 9; V gene: TRBV19; CDR3 protein: ASSYFTEAF
CDR3 length: 12; V gene: TRBV10-3; CDR3 protein: AISVTSSQNIQY
CDR3 length: 13; V gene: TRBV4-3; CDR3 protein: ASSSQTGGTGELF
CDR3 length: 12; V gene: TRBV9; CDR3 protein: ASSVGDSPYEQY
CDR3 length: 13; V gene: TRBV6-5; CDR3 protein: ASSDPSGGSYEQY
CDR3 length: 13; V gene: TRBV28; CDR3 protein: ASTEIGGKETEAF
CDR3 length: 12; V gene: TRBV5-1; CDR3 protein: ASSLDSKGNTIY
CDR3 length: 11; V gene: TRBV19; CDR3 protein: ASSIPHSYEQY
CDR3 length: 13; V gene: TRBV5-1; CDR3 protein: ASSFSGGNTGELF
CDR3 length: 14; V gene: TRBV6-5; CDR3 protein: ASSYGGLAGQETQY
CDR3 length: 12; V gene: TRBV9; CDR3 protein: ASSLNRFGEKLF
CDR3 length: 10; V gene: TRBV2; CDR3 protein: ASRINRAEAF
CDR3 length: 16; V gene: TRBV28; CDR3 protein: ASSLWGSTGAKNTEAF
CDR3 length: 16; V gene: TRBV5-6; CDR3 protein: ASSLRVWGEVVDSPLH
CDR3 length: 12; V gene: TRBV4-3; CDR3 protein: ASSQETGGYEQY
CDR3 length: 10; V gene: TRBV5-6; CDR3 protein: ASSLAAYEQY
CDR3 length: 11; V gene: TRBV6-6; CDR3 protein: ASSYSLSYEQY
CDR3 length: 15; V gene: TRBV5-6; CDR3 protein: ASRRLAAASSTDTQY
CDR3 length: 13; V gene: TRBV19; CDR3 protein: ASSIGGYFHNEQF
CDR3 length: 14; V gene: TRBV7-2; CDR3 protein: ASRRQTGGGYNEQF
CDR3 length: 12; V gene: TRBV5-1; CDR3 protein: ASSLASGPDGYT
CDR3 length: 13; V gene: TRBV9; CDR3 protein: ASSSTGTIDNEQF
CDR3 length: 12; V gene: TRBV28; CDR3 protein: ASILAINTGELF
CDR3 length: 14; V gene: TRBV7-9; CDR3 protein: SSSLARTGKSDTQY
CDR3 length: 11; V gene: TRBV29-1; CDR3 protein: SVGLIQSYEQY
CDR3 length: 13; V gene: TRBV7-4; CDR3 protein: ASRPQGKVFLGYT
CDR3 length: 13; V gene: TRBV13; CDR3 protein: ASSLGSSGRTEQY
CDR3 length: 12; V gene: TRBV5-6; CDR3 protein: ASSSTGLRQPQH
CDR3 length: 14; V gene: TRBV7-2; CDR3 protein: ASSSASGKTYNEQF
CDR3 length: 13; V gene: TRBV19; CDR3 protein: ASRGLTRAEEKLF
CDR3 length: 11; V gene: TRBV9; CDR3 protein: ASSPAGSYEQY
CDR3 length: 13; V gene: TRBV6-5; CDR3 protein: ASSYSGASNEKLF
CDR3 length: 12; V gene: TRBV6-1; CDR3 protein: ASSTGARLYGYT
CDR3 length: 16; V gene: TRBV5-4; CDR3 protein: ASSRSLAGAGLVETQY
CDR3 length: 8; V gene: TRBV2; CDR3 protein: ASKKQGEY
CDR3 length: 14; V gene: TRBV19; CDR3 protein: ASSPSGGDYTDTQY
CDR3 length: 10; V gene: TRBV10-3; CDR3 protein: AMGQGVDEQF
CDR3 length: 13; V gene: TRBV19; CDR3 protein: ASSIYFGVNQPQH
CDR3 length: 13; V gene: TRBV9; CDR3 protein: ASSDSGTGVHGYT
CDR3 length: 11; V gene: TRBV9; CDR3 protein: ASSVAVVTEAF
CDR3 length: 13; V gene: TRBV19; CDR3 protein: ASSIGTSIFNEQF
CDR3 length: 13; V gene: TRBV5-1; CDR3 protein: ASSGTSGSYNEQF